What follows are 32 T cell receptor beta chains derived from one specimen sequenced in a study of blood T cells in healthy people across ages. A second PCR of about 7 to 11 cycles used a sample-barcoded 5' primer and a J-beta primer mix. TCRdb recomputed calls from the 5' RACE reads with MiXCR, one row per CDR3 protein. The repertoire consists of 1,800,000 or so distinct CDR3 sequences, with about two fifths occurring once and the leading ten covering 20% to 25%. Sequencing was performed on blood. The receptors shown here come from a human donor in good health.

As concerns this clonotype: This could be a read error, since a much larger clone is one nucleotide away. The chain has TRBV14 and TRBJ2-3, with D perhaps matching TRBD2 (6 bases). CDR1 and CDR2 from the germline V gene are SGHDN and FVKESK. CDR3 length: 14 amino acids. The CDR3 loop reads CASSQAGLGDTQFF. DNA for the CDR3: TGTGCCAGCAGCCAAGCGGGACTCGGAGATACGCAGTTTTTT.

The CDR3 is CASSQDFNGGAGETQYF. The CDR3 DNA reads as TGTGCCAGCAGCCAAGATTTTAACGGGGGGGCCGGGGAGACCCAGTACTTC. This chain connects TRBV4-2 to TRBJ2-5, with 8 bases matching TRBD2. With V trimmed by 0 bases and J by 5 bases, 11 bases remained unmatched. Germline V gene lookup returns CDR1 LGHNA and CDR2 YNFKEQ. The CDR3 runs to 17 residues.

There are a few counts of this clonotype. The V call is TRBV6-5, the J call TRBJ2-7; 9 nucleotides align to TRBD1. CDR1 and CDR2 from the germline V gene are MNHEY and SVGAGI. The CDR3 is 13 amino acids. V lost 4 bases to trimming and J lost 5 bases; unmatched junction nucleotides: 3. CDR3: CASSSDRGHEQYF. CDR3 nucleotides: TGTGCCAGCAGTTCGGACAGGGGACACGAGCAGTACTTC.

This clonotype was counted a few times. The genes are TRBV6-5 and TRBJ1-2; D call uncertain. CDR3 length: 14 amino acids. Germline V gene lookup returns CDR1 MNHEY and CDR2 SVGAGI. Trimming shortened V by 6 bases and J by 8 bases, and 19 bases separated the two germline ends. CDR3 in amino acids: CASSFREGFQGYTF. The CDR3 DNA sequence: TGTGCCAGCAGCTTTCGGGAAGGGTTTCAGGGCTACACCTTC.

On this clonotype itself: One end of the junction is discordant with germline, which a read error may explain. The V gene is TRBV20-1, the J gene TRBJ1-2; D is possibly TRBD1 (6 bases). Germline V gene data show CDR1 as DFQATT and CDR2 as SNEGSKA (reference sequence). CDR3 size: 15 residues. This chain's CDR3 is CSARDQGRGVNGCTF. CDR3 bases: TGCAGTGCTAGAGATCAGGGCAGGGGAGTAAATGGCTGCACCTTC.

The CDR3 bases are TGTGCCAGCAGCTTACAAACGAACACTGAAGCTTTCTTT. Its translation: CASSLQTNTEAFF. The chain combines TRBV5-5 with TRBJ1-1, with no clear D. Germline assignment: CDR1 SGHKS and CDR2 YYEKEE (reference sequence). The CDR3 is 13 amino acids. Trimming pared 2 bases from V and 1 base from J, leaving 6 bases between.

Here the CDR3 reads CSISFATNEKLFF. The CDR3 DNA follows: TGCAGTATTTCCTTTGCAACTAATGAAAAACTGTTTTTT. The V call is TRBV20-1, the J call TRBJ1-4; D call uncertain. The length of the CDR3 is 13 residues. Germline CDR1 reads DFQATT; CDR2 reads SNEGSKA (reference sequence). V was cut by 8 bases and J by 0 bases, with 10 bases left in between.

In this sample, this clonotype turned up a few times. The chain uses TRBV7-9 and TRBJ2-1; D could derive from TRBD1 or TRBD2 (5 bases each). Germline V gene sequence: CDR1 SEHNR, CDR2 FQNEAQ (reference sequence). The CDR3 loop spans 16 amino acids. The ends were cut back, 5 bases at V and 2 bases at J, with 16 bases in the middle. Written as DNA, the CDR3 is TGTGCCAGCAGCCCCAGGTCAGGGAGCGCCTACAATGAGCAGTTCTTC. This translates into CASSPRSGSAYNEQFF.

The CDR3, as DNA: TGTGCCAGCAAGGAGGGGACCCAGTACTTC. Protein product: CASKEGTQYF. This chain connects TRBV12-3 or TRBV12-4 to TRBJ2-5, with a possible D match to TRBD2 (6 bases). This CDR3 is 10 amino acids long. Trimming pared 7 bases from V and 7 bases from J, leaving 7 bases between.

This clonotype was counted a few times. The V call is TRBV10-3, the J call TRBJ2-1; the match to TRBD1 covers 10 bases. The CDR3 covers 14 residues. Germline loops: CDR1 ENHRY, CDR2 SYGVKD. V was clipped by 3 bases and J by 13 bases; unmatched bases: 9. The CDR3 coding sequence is TGTGCCATCAGTGATTCCGGGACAGGGGTGACCCAGTTCTTC. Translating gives CAISDSGTGVTQFF.

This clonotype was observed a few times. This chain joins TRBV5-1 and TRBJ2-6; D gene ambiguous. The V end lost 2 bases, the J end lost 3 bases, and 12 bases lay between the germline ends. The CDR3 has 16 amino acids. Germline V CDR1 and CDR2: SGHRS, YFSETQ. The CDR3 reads CASSFVIDRGANVLTF. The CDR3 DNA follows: TGCGCCAGCAGCTTTGTAATAGATCGTGGGGCCAACGTCCTGACTTTC.

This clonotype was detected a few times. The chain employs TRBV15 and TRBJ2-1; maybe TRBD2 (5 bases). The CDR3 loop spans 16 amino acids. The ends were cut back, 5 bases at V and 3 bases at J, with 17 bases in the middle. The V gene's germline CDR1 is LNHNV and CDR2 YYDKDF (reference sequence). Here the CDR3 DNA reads TGTGCCACCAGCGACCCCATGTTCGGGGTCTACAATGAGCAGTTCTTC. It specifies CATSDPMFGVYNEQFF.

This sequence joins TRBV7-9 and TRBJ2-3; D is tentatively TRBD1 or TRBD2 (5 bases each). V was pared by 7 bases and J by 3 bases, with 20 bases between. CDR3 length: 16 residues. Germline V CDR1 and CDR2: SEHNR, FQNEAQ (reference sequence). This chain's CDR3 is CASNTLGRRDTDTQYF. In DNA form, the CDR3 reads TGTGCCAGCAACACCCTGGGACGGCGTGATACAGATACGCAGTATTTT. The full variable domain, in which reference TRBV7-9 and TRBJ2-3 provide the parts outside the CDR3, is DTGVSQNPRHKITKRGQNVTFRCDPISEHNRLYWYRQTLGQGPEFLTYFQNEAQLEKSRLLSDRFSAERPKGSFSTLEIQRTEQGDSAMYLCASNTLGRRDTDTQYFGPGTRLTVL.

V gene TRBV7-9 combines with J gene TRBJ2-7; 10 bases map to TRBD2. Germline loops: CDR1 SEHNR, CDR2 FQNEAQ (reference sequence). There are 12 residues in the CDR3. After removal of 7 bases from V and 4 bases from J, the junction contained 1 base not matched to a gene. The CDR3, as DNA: TGTGCCAGCAAGCGGGGGGGATACGAGCAGTACTTC. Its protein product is CASKRGGYEQYF.

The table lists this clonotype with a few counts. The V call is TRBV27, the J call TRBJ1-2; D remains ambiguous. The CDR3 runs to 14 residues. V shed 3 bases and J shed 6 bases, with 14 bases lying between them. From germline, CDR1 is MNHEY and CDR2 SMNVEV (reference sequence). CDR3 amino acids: CASSFGTASNGYTF. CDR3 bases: TGTGCCAGCAGTTTCGGTACGGCGAGTAATGGCTACACCTTC.

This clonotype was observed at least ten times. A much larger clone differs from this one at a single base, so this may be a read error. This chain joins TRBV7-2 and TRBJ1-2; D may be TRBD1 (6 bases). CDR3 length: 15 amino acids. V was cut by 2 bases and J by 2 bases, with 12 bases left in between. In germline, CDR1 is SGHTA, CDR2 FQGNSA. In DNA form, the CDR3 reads TGTGCCAGCAGCTTAAGGTCAGGGGAGAACTATGGCTACACCTTC. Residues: CASSLRSGENYGYTF.

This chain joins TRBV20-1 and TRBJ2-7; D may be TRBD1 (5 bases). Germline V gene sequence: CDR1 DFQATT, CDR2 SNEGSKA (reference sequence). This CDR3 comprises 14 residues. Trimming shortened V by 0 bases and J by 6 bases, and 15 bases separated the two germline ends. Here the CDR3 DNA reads TGCAGTGCTAGAGAAGGGGTGGGGTCGGGCGAGCAGTACTTC. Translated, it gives CSAREGVGSGEQYF.

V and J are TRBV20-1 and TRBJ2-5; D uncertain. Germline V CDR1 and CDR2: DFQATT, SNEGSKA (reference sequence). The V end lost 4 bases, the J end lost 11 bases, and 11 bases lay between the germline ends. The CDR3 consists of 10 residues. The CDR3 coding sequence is TGCAGTGCTACCGACAATGAGCAGTACTTC. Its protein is CSATDNEQYF.

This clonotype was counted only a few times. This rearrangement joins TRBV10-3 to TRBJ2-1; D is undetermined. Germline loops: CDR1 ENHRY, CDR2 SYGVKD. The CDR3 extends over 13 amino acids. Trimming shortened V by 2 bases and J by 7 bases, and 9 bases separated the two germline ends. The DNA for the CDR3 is TGTGCCATCAGTGAGACGGGTGTGAATGAGCAGTTCTTC. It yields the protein CAISETGVNEQFF.

The CDR3 DNA is TGCGCCAGCAGCTTGGTCCAGGGTGAGCAAGAGACCCAGTTCTTC. The encoded protein is CASSLVQGEQETQFF. The chain uses TRBV5-1 and TRBJ2-5; a weak D match, TRBD1 (5 bases). The DNA end lines up better with TRBJ2-1; the J call may be wrong. The CDR3 totals 15 residues. The germline V gene encodes CDR1 SGHRS and CDR2 YFSETQ.

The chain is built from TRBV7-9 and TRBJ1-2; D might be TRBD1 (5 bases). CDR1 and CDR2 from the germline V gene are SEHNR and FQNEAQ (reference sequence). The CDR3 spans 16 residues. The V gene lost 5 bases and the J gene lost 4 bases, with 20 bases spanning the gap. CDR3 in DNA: TGTGCCAGCAGCCCACAATTGGGGGACGCCAGCTATGGCTACACCTTC. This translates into CASSPQLGDASYGYTF. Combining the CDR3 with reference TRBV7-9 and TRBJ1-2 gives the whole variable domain DTGVSQNPRHKITKRGQNVTFRCDPISEHNRLYWYRQTLGQGPEFLTYFQNEAQLEKSRLLSDRFSAERPKGSFSTLEIQRTEQGDSAMYLCASSPQLGDASYGYTFGSGTRLTVV.

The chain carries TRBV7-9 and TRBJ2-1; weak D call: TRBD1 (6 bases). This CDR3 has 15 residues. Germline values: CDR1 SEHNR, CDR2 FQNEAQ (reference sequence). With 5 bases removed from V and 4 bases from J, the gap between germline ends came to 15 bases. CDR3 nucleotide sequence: TGTGCCAGCAGCCCCCGCGTGGGGGCATACAATGAGCAGTTCTTC. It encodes CASSPRVGAYNEQFF. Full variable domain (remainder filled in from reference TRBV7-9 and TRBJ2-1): DTGVSQNPRHKITKRGQNVTFRCDPISEHNRLYWYRQTLGQGPEFLTYFQNEAQLEKSRLLSDRFSAERPKGSFSTLEIQRTEQGDSAMYLCASSPRVGAYNEQFFGPGTRLTVL.

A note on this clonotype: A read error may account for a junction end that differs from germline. CDR3: CTSSYKAQEQFF. CDR3 bases: TGTACCAGCAGTTACAAGGCCCAAGAGCAGTTCTTC. The chain has TRBV6-5 and TRBJ2-1; no firm D call. The CDR3 is made up of 12 amino acids. Germline CDR1 is MNHEY and CDR2 is SVGAGI.

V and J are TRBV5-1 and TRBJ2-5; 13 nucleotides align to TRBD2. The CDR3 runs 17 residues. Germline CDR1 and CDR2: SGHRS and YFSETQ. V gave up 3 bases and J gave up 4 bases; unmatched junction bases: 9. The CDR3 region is CASSSGSTSGGRETQYF. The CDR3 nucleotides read TGCGCCAGCAGCTCGGGTTCGACTAGCGGGGGGAGAGAGACCCAGTACTTC.

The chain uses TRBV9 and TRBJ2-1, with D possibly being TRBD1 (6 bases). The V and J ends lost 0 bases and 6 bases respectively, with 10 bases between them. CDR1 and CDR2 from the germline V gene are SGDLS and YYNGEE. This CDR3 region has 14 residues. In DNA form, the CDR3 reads TGTGCCAGCAGCGTAGGCGGACAGATCAATGAGCAGTTCTTC. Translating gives CASSVGGQINEQFF.

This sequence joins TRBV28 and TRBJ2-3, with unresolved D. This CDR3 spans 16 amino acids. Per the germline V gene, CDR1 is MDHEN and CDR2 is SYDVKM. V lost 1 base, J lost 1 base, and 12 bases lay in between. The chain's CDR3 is CASSLSGRIRTDTQYF. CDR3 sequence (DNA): TGTGCCAGCAGTTTATCCGGCAGAATACGCACAGATACGCAGTATTTT.

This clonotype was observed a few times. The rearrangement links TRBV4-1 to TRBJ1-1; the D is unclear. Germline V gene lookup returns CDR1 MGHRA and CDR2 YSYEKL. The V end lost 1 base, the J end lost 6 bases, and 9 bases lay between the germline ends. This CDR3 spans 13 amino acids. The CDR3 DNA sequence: TGCGCCAGCAGCCAAGTCGGTCAGGCTGAAGCTTTCTTT. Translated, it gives CASSQVGQAEAFF.

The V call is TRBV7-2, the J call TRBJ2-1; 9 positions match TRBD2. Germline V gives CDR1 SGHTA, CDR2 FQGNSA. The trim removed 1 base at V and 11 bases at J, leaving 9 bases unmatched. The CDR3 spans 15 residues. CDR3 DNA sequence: TGTGCCAGCAGCTTAGATCCACTAGCGGGCAACCAGCAGTTCTTC. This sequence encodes CASSLDPLAGNQQFF.

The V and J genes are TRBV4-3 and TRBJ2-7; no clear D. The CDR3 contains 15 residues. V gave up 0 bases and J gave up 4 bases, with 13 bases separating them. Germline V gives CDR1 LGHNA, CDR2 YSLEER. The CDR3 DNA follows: TGCGCCAGCAGCCAAGATCGTGGCACGGGTTACGAGCAGTACTTC. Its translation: CASSQDRGTGYEQYF.

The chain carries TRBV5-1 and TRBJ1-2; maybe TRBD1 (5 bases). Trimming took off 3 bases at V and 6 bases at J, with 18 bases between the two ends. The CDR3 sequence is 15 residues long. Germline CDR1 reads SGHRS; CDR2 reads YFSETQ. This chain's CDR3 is CASSSSTGLVDGYTF. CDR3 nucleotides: TGCGCCAGCAGCTCCTCAACAGGATTGGTGGATGGCTACACCTTC. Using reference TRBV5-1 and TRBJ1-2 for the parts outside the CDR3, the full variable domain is KAGVTQTPRYLIKTRGQQVTLSCSPISGHRSVSWYQQTPGQGLQFLFEYFSETQRNKGNFPGRFSGRQFSNSRSEMNVSTLELGDSALYLCASSSSTGLVDGYTFGSGTRLTVV.

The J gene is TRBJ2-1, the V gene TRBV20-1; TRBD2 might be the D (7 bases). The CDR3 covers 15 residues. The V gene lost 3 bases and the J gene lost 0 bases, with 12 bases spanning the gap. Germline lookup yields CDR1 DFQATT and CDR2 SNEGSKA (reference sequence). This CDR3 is CSARGGQGSYNEQFF. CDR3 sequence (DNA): TGCAGTGCTAGGGGGGGGCAGGGCTCCTACAATGAGCAGTTCTTC.

DNA of the CDR3: TGCAGCGTTGAGGACCCGAGGGGCGCCAGCTATGGCTACACCTTC. Its protein is CSVEDPRGASYGYTF. The chain couples TRBV29-1 to TRBJ1-2; TRBD1 might be the D (5 bases). CDR1 and CDR2 (germline): SQVTM, ANQGSEA. Trimming cost V 3 bases and J 4 bases, with 18 bases left between them. CDR3 length equals 15 residues.